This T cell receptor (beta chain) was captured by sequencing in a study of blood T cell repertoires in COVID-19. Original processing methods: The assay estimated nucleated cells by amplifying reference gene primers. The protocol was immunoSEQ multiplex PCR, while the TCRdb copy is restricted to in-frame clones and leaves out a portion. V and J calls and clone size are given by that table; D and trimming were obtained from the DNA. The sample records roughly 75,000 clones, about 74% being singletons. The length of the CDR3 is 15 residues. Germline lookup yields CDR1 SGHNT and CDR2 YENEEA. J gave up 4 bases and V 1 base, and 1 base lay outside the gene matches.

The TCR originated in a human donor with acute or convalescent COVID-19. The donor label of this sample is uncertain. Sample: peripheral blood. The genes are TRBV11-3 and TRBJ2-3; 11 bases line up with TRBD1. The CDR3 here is CASSLGTGGPDTQYF. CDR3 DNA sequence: TGTGCCAGCAGCTTAGGGACAGGGGGCCCAGATACGCAGTATTTT.